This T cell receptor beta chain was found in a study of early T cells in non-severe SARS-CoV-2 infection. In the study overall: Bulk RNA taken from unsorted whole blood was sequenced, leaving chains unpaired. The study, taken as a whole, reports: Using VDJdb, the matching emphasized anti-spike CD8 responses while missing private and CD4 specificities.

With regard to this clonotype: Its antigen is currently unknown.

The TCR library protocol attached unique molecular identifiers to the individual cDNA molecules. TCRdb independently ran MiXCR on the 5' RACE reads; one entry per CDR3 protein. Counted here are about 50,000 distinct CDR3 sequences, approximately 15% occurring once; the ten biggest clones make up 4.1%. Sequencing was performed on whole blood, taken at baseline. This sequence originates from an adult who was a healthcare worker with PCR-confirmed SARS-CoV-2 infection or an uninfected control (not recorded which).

The CDR3 region has the DNA TGCAGTGCTTTCGGACAGGGGACCTCGGCACCCCTCCACTTT. It yields the protein CSAFGQGTSAPLHF. This chain connects TRBV20-1 to TRBJ1-6; TRBD1 agrees at 9 bases. V dropped 5 bases and J dropped 11; count of bases not matched to a gene: 10. This CDR3 has 14 residues. Germline assignment: CDR1 DFQATT and CDR2 SNEGSKA (reference sequence).